This T cell receptor beta chain came from a study of OX40 agonist ivuxolimab in advanced cancers. On the study more broadly: Ivuxolimab is a fully human IgG2 antibody that activates OX40 (CD134). Males comprised 82.7% of the group, whose mean age was around 62 years (range 23 to 79). Each patient was given ivuxolimab into a vein every 2 weeks, at 0.01 to 10 mg/kg.

Study findings and constraints: On average, CD8+ T cells showed a greater number of expanded clones than CD4+.

Sequencing used immunoSEQ multiplex PCR; TCRdb keeps in-frame clones, though not all of them. This table has over 45,000 clones, about 80% appearing once. As regards this clone: Its antigen is undetermined.

Per the germline V gene, CDR1 is SGHNT and CDR2 is YYREEE (reference sequence). The V end lost 4 bases, the J end lost 5 bases, and 10 bases lay between the germline ends. The length of the CDR3 is 13 residues. The sample consisted of CD4+ or CD8+ T cells sorted from blood, taken in a trial of the OX40 agonist ivuxolimab. The chain combines TRBV5-4 with TRBJ2-1; no clear D. This receptor was obtained from an adult with an advanced solid tumor such as melanoma, head and neck, liver or kidney cancer. The CDR3 DNA is TGTGCCAGCAGCCCCAAAATTAACAATGAGCAGTTCTTC. The encoded protein is CASSPKINNEQFF.